These T cell receptor beta chains were read from a single sample in a study of T-cell reconstitution after alpha-beta-depleted transplantation in children. TCRdb processed the PCR reads anew with MiXCR; each CDR3 protein has one entry. The sample includes about 420,000 distinct CDR3 sequences, 9.5% to 13% of them seen just once. The sample consisted of PBMCs from the stem cell graft donor, taken from the stem cell graft. These TCRs come from a human donor who donated a stem cell graft to a child with acute myeloid leukemia. Each CDR3 is given with its conserved first and last residue. The D gene is left open where the match is weak. Size values are once, few and many counts, or a class for expanded clones, and some rows have none.

>TRBV20-1|few|TRBD2|TRBJ2-5
CSARPTQRGQVQETQYF
TGCAGTGCTAGACCTACCCAGCGGGGGCAAGTACAAGAGACCCAGTACTTC
>TRBV20-1|few|.|TRBJ2-5
CSASVWEETQYF
TGCAGTGCTAGCGTGTGGGAAGAGACCCAGTACTTC
>TRBV7-3|few|.|TRBJ2-1
CASSFGGPGYNEQFF
TGTGCCAGCAGCTTCGGGGGGCCAGGTTACAATGAGCAGTTCTTC
>TRBV7-6|many|TRBD2|TRBJ2-5
CASSTKIAGHQETQYF
TGTGCCAGCAGCACAAAAATAGCGGGACACCAAGAGACCCAGTACTTC
>TRBV10-3|few|TRBD2|TRBJ2-2
CAISDGSGGSHTGELFF
TGTGCCATCAGTGACGGTAGCGGGGGGTCGCACACCGGGGAGCTGTTTTTT
>TRBV12-5|many|.|TRBJ2-5
CASGLRQGGETQYF
TGTGCTAGTGGACTGCGACAGGGAGGAGAGACCCAGTACTTC
>TRBV20-1|.|TRBD1|TRBJ2-7
CSAHDRDRGTYEQYF
TGCAGTGCCCACGATAGGGACAGGGGGACCTACGAGCAGTACTTC
>TRBV5-1|few|TRBD2|TRBJ2-3
CASSLWGRGGSTDTQYF
TGCGCCAGCAGCTTGTGGGGTCGCGGGGGAAGCACAGATACGCAGTATTTT
>TRBV6-2/TRBV6-3|few|.|TRBJ2-1
CASSYSAGPEQFF
TGTGCCAGCAGTTACTCGGCAGGGCCTGAGCAGTTCTTC
>TRBV5-6|.|.|TRBJ2-2
CASNVVEQKMVFF
TGTGCCAGCAACGTAGTGGAACAGAAGATGGTGTTTTTT